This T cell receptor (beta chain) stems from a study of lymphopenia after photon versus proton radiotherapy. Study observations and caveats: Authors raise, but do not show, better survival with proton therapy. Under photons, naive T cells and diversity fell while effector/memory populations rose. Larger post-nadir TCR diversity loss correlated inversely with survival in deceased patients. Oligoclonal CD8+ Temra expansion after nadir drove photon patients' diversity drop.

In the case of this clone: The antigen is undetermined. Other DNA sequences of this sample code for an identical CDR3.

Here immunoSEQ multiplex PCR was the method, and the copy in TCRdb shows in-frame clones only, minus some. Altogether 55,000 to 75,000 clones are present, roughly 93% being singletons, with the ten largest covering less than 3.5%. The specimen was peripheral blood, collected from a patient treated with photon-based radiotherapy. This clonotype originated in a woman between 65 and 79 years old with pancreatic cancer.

The CDR3, as DNA: TGTGCCAGCAGTTCGAGGGAGACCCAGTACTTC. This sequence encodes CASSSRETQYF. The V and J genes are TRBV28 and TRBJ2-5; D is undetermined. Germline CDR1 and CDR2: MDHEN and SYDVKM. Trimming took 4 bases from V and 5 from J, leaving 5 bases between them. CDR3 size: 11 residues.